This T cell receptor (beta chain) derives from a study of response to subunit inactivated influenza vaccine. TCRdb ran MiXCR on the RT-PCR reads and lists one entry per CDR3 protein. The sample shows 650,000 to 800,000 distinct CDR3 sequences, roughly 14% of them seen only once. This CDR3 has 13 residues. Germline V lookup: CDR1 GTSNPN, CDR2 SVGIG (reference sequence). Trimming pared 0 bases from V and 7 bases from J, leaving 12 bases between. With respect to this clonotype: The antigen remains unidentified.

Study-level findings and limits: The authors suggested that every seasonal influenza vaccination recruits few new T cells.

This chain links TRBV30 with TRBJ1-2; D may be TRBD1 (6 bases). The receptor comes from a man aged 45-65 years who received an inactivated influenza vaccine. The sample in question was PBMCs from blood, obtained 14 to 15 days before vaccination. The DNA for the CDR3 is TGTGCCTGGAGTGTAGTCCGGGGGCTTGGCTACACCTTC. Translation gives CAWSVVRGLGYTF.